This T cell receptor (beta chain) came from a study of long-term antiretroviral therapy in people with HIV. Study-wide results and limits: Clonal expansions arising prior to ART prevailed in the repertoire at every time point.

Turning to this clone: The antigen remains unidentified.

Germline CDR1 is SNHLY and CDR2 is FYNNEI. Trimming stripped 8 bases from V and 6 bases from J, with 16 bases between. The CDR3 is 13 residues long. The assay, immunoSEQ v3.0, was run at survey level. Only in-frame clones appear in the TCRdb table, and some are missing; sequencing was by immunoSEQ multiplex PCR. The table lists over 15,000 clones, approximately 79% of them singletons. The sequenced sample was unsorted PBMCs, obtained at the start of antiretroviral therapy, before treatment. This receptor was taken from a man in his late teens or twenties with HIV. The J gene is TRBJ2-5, the V gene TRBV2; D possibly uses TRBD1 or TRBD2 (5 bases each). The CDR3 is CASGRGTRKTQYF. CDR3 bases: TGTGCCAGCGGACGGGGCACCCGGAAGACCCAGTACTTC. The complete variable domain, with remaining parts taken from reference TRBV2 and TRBJ2-5, reads EPEVTQTPSHQVTQMGQEVILRCVPISNHLYFYWYRQILGQKVEFLVSFYNNEISEKSEIFDDQFSVERPDGSNFTLKIRSTKLEDSAMYFCASGRGTRKTQYFGPGTRLLVL.